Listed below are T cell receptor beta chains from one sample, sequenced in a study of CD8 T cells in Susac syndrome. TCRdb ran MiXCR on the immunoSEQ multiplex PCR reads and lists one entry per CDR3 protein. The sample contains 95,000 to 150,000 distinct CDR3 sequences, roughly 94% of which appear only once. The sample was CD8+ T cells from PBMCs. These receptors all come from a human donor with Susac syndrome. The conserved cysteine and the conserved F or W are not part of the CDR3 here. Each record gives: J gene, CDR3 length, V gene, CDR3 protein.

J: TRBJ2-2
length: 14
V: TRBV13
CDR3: ASSPRGGPNTGELF

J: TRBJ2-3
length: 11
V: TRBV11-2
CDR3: AVVDTLGDTQY

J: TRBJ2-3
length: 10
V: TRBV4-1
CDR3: ASSSRLDTQY

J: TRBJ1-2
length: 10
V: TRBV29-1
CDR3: SVVHRSYGYT

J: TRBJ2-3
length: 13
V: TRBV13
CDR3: ASSLGEPSTDTQY

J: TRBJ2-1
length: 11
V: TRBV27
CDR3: ASSWDRVLEQF

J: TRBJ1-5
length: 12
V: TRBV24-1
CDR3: ATSDWDSNQPQH

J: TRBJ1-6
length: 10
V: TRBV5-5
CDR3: ASSELNSPLH

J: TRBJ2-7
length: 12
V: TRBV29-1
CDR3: SVTGRGTSYEQY

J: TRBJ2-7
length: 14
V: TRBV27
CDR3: ASSLGSHREGYEQY

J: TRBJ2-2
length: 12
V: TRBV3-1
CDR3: ASSPTGGPGELF

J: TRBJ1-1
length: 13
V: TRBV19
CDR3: ASSIAGAMNTEAF

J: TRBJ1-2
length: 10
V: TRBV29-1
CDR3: SLPGGRGGYT

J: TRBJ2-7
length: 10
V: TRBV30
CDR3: AWGTGLYEQY

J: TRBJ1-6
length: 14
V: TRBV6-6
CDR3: ASTPPGGAGNSPLH